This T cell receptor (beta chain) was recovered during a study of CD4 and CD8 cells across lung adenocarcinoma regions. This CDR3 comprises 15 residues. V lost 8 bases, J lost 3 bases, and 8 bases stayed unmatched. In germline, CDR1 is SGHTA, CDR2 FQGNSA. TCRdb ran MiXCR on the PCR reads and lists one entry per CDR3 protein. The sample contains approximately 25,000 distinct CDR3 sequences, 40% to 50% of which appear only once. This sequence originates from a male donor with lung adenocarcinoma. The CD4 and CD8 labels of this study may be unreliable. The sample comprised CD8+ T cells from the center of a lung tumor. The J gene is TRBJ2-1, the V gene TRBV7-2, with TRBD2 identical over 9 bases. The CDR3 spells CASSRATSGYNEQFF. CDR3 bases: TGTGCCAGCTCCCGGGCGACTAGCGGCTACAATGAGCAGTTCTTC.